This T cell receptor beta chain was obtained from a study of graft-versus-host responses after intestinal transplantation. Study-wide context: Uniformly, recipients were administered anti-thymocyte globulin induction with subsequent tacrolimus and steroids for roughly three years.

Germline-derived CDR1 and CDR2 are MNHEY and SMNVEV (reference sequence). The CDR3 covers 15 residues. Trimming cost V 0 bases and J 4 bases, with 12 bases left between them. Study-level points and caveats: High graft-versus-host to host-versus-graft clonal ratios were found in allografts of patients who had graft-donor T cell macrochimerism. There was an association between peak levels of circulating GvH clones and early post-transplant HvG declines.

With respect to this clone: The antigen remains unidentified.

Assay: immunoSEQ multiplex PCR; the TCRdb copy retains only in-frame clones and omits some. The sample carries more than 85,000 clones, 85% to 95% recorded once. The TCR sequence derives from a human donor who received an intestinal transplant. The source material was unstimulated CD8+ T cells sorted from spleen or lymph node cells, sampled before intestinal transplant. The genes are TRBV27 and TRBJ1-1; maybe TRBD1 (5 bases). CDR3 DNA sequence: TGTGCCAGCAGTTTATCGGGGGGAGGTTTCACTGAAGCTTTCTTT. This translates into CASSLSGGGFTEAFF.